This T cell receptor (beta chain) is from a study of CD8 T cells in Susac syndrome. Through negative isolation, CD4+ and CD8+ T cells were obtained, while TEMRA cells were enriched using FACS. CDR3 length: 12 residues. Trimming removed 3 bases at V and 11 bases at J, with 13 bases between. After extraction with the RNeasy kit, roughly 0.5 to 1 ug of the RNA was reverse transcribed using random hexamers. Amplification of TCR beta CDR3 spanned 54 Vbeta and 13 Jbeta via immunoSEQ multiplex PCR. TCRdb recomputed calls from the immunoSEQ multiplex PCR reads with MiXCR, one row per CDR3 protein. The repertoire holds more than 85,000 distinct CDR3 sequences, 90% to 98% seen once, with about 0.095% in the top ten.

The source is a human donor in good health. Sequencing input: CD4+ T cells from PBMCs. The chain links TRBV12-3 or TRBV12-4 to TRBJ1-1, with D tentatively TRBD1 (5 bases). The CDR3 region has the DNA TGTGCCAGCAGTTTCAGTAGGGGCATGGCTTTCTTT. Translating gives CASSFSRGMAFF.